The rows below give T cell receptor beta chains drawn from one sample of a study of T cells after somatic rescue of genetic block. Profiling relied on immunoSEQ multiplex PCR, and the TCRdb table lists in-frame clones only, not all of them. The table includes 7,500 or so clones, approximately 81% detected once. The sample comprised peripheral blood mononuclear cells (PBMCs). The receptors were sampled from a boy aged 5-17 years. The CDR3 runs from the conserved cysteine through the conserved F or W. D genes are given only for firm matches. Part of the rows lack a size; the others show once, few, many or a class for expanded clones.

>TRBD1|-|TRBJ1-4|TRBV4-1
TGCGCCAGCAGCCTAGATCCGACCACCCCAGGACAGGGGGCGCGAGGTGATGAAAAACTGTTTTTT
CASSLDPTTPGQGARGDEKLFF
>-|-|TRBJ2-5|TRBV7-3
TGTGCCAGCAGTCGATCAGGCGGTCCGACGGAGACCCAGTACTTC
CASSRSGGPTETQYF
>-|-|TRBJ1-5|TRBV7-2
TGTGCCAGCAGCTTAGCCCTGGATCAGCCCCAGCATTTT
CASSLALDQPQHF
>-|-|TRBJ2-7|TRBV13
TGTGCCAGCGGGTCCGGGTGGGGGCCTTCCTACGAGCAGTACTTC
CASGSGWGPSYEQYF
>-|-|TRBJ2-5|TRBV19
TGTGCCAGTAGTACCCCCGGCCGGGTCCTAGAGACCCAGTACTTC
CASSTPGRVLETQYF
>TRBD2|once|TRBJ2-7|TRBV13
TGTGCCAGCAGCCCCTCCGGGACTAGAACCTACGAGCAGTACTTC
CASSPSGTRTYEQYF
>TRBD2|-|TRBJ2-5|TRBV13
TGTGCCAGCGGACTAGCGGGGGTACAAGAGACCCAGTACTTC
CASGLAGVQETQYF
>TRBD2|-|TRBJ2-1|TRBV12-5
TGTGCTAGTGGGCCAGCCGGGACTAGCGGGAGAAATGAGCAGTTCTTC
CASGPAGTSGRNEQFF
>TRBD1|few|TRBJ1-1|TRBV28
TGTGCCAGCAGTTTAATCGCAGGGGGATTGGGTGAAGCTTTCTTT
CASSLIAGGLGEAFF
>TRBD2|-|TRBJ2-7|TRBV6-1
TGTGCCAGCAGTGAGACCCTACTAGCGGAGCTATACGAGCAGTACTTC
CASSETLLAELYEQYF
>-|-|TRBJ2-2|TRBV7-9
TGTGCCAGCAGCTTAGTGGGTGAAACCGGGGAGCTGTTTTTT
CASSLVGETGELFF
>-|once|TRBJ2-6|TRBV9
TGTGCCAGCAGCGTAGGCAGGGGACTTGGAGGGGCCAACGTCCTGACTTTC
CASSVGRGLGGANVLTF
>-|-|TRBJ2-1|TRBV25-1
TGTGCCAGCAGAATATCTCAGGGGGGCAATGAGCAGTTCTTC
CASRISQGGNEQFF
>-|-|TRBJ2-1|TRBV13
TGTGCCAGCAGCACACGGGGGTACAATGAGCAGTTCTTC
CASSTRGYNEQFF
>-|-|TRBJ2-7|TRBV6-5
TGTGCCAGCAGTCCCGTTTTGTCCTACGAGCAGTACTTC
CASSPVLSYEQYF
>-|-|TRBJ2-5|TRBV6-5
TGTGCCAGCAGTTACGGACATACGGAGACCCAGTACTTC
CASSYGHTETQYF
>-|-|TRBJ2-5|TRBV29-1
TGCAGCGTTACAGGGCTAAACTCCCAAGAGACCCAGTACTTC
CSVTGLNSQETQYF
>-|-|TRBJ1-2|TRBV11-2
TGTGCCAGCACCAGGACCGCTCCAATTAACTATGGCTACACCTTC
CASTRTAPINYGYTF
>TRBD1|-|TRBJ2-7|TRBV20-1
TGCAGTGGACAGGGAGCCTACGAGCAGTACTTC
CSGQGAYEQYF
>TRBD1|medium-sized|TRBJ1-5|TRBV4-1
TGCGCCAGCAGCCCACAGGGGACGGGCAATCAGCCCCAGCATTTT
CASSPQGTGNQPQHF
>TRBD2|-|TRBJ2-7|TRBV7-9
TGTGCCAGCAGTACCTTAGTAGCGGGGACTTACGAGCAGTACTTC
CASSTLVAGTYEQYF
>TRBD1|-|TRBJ2-7|TRBV6-5
TGTGCCAGCAGGACAGGGGGGCTTTGGGACTACGAGCAGTACTTC
CASRTGGLWDYEQYF
>-|-|TRBJ2-3|TRBV6-1
TGTGCCAGCAGTGGCATTATCGGGAGTGCGGGTACGCAGTATTTT
CASSGIIGSAGTQYF
>-|-|TRBJ2-7|TRBV28
TGTGCCAGCAGTTCCTCCAGCTACGAGCAGTACTTC
CASSSSSYEQYF
>TRBD2|-|TRBJ2-7|TRBV6-4
TGTGCCAACGATCCAGGGACTAGCGGAAGCTACGAGCAGTACTTC
CANDPGTSGSYEQYF
>TRBD2|-|TRBJ2-7|TRBV6-5
TGTGCCAGCAGGGCAGCGGGGGGCGGAACCTACGAGCAGTACTTC
CASRAAGGGTYEQYF
>TRBD1|-|TRBJ1-5|TRBV19
TGTGCCAGTAATGGCAGGGGGCAAGATCAGCCCCAGCATTTT
CASNGRGQDQPQHF